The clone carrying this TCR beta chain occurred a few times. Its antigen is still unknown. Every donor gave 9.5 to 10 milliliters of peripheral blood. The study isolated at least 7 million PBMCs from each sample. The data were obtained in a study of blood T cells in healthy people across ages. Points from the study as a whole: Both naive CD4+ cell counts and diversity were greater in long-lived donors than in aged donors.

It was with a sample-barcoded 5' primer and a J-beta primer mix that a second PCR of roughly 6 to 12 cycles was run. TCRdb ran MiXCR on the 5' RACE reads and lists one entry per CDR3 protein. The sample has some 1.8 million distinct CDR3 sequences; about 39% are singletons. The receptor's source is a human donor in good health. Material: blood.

This chain's CDR3 is CASRPSGGFDEQYF. The CDR3 DNA follows: TGTGCCAGCAGACCTAGCGGGGGGTTCGACGAGCAGTACTTC. The rearrangement joins TRBV6-2 or TRBV6-3 to TRBJ2-7; TRBD2 matches at 11 bases. J lost 5 bases, V lost 6 bases, and 6 bases had no gene match. CDR3 length equals 14 residues. Germline V CDR1 and CDR2: MNHEY, SVGEGT.